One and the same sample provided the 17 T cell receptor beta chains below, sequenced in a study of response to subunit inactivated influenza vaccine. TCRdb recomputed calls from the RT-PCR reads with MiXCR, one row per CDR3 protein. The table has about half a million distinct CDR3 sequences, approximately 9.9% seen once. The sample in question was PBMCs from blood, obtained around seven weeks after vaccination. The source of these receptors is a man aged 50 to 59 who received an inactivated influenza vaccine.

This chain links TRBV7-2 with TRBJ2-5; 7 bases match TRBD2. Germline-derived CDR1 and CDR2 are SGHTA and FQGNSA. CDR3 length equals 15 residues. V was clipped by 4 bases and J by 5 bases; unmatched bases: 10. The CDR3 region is CASSSGRGSGETQYF. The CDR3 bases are TGTGCCAGCAGCTCCGGCCGCGGGAGTGGGGAGACCCAGTACTTC.

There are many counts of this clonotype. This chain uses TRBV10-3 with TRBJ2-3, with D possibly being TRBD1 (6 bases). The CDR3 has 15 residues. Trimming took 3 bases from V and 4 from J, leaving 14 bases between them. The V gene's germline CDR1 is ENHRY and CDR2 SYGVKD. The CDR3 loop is CAISDGASGADTQYF. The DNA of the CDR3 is TGTGCCATCAGTGATGGAGCCTCAGGGGCAGATACGCAGTATTTT.

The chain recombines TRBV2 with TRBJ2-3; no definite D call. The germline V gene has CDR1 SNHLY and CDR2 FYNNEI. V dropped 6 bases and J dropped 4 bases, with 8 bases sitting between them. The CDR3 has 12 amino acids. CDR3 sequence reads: CASSRSADTQYF. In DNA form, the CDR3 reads TGTGCCAGCAGCAGGTCGGCAGATACGCAGTATTTT.

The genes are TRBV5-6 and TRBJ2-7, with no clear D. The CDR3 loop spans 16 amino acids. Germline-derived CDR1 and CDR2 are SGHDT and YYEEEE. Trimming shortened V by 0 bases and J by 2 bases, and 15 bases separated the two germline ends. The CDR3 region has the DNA TGTGCCAGCAGCTTGGAAGGAAGTCTACGAACCTACGAGCAGTACTTC. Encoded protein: CASSLEGSLRTYEQYF. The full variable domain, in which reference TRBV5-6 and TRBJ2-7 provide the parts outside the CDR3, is DAGVTQSPTHLIKTRGQQVTLRCSPKSGHDTVSWYQQALGQGPQFIFQYYEEEERQRGNFPDRFSGHQFPNYSSELNVNALLLGDSALYLCASSLEGSLRTYEQYFGPGTRLTVT.

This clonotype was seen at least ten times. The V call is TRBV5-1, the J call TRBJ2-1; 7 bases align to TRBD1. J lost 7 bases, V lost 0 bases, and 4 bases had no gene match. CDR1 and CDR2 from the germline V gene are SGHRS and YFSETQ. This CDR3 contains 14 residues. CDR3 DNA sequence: TGCGCCAGCAGCTTGGGACAGGGAAGTAATGAGCAGTTCTTC. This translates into CASSLGQGSNEQFF. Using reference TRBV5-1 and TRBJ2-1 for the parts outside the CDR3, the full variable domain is KAGVTQTPRYLIKTRGQQVTLSCSPISGHRSVSWYQQTPGQGLQFLFEYFSETQRNKGNFPGRFSGRQFSNSRSEMNVSTLELGDSALYLCASSLGQGSNEQFFGPGTRLTVL.

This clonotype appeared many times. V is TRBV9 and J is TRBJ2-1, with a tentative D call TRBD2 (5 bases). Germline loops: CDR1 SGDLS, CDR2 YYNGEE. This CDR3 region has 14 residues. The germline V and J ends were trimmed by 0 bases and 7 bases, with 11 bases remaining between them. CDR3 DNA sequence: TGTGCCAGCAGCGTAGCGATAGGGAGTAATGAGCAGTTCTTC. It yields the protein CASSVAIGSNEQFF.

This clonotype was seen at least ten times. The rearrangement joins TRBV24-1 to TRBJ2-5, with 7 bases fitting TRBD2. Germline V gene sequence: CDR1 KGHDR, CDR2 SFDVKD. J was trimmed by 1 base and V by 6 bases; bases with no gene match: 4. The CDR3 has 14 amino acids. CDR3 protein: CATSLGGTQETQYF. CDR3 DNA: TGTGCCACCAGTCTGGGGGGGACCCAAGAGACCCAGTACTTC.

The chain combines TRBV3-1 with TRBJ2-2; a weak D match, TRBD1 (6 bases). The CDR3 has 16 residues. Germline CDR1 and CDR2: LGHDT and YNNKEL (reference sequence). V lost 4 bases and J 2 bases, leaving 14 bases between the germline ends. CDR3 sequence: CASSRGGDLNTGELFF. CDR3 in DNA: TGTGCCAGCAGCCGAGGGGGAGACCTTAACACCGGGGAGCTGTTTTTT.

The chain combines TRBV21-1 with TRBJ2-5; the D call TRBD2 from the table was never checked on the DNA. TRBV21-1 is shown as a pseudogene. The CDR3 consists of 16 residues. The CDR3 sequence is CASSRSRPASQETQYF. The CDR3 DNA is TGTGCCAGCAGCCGATCTAGACCCGCCTCCCAAGAGACCCAGTACTTC.

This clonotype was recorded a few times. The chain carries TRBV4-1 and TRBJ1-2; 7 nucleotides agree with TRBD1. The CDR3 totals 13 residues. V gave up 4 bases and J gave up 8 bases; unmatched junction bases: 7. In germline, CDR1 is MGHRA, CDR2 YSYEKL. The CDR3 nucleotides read TGCGCCAGCAGCCCAATTACAGGGGAGGGCTACACCTTC. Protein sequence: CASSPITGEGYTF.

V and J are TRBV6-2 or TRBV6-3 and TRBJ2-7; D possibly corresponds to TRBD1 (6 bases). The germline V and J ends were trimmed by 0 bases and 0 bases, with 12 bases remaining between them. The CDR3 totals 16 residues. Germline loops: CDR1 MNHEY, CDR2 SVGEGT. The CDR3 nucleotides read TGTGCCAGCAGTTACTCGGGGCGGACAGTCTCCTACGAGCAGTACTTC. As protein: CASSYSGRTVSYEQYF.

The CDR3 DNA sequence: TGCAGTGCTAGCTACAGGGGCTTCACAGATACGCAGTATTTT. Protein sequence: CSASYRGFTDTQYF. The gene calls are TRBV20-1 and TRBJ2-3, with 7 bases lining up with TRBD1. The CDR3 extends over 14 amino acids. CDR1 is DFQATT, CDR2 SNEGSKA, per germline (reference sequence). Germline trimming cut 3 bases from V and 2 bases from J; bases unmatched to any gene: 5.

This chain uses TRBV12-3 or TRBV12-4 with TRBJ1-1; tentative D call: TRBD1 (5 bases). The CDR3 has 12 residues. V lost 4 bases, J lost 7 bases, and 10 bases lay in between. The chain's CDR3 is CASSSPGDEAFF. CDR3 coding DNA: TGTGCCAGCAGTTCACCGGGGGATGAAGCTTTCTTT.

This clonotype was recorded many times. The CDR3 here is CASTQGLGAKNIQYF. The CDR3 nucleotides are TGTGCCAGCACACAGGGTTTGGGGGCCAAAAACATTCAGTACTTC. The V gene is TRBV28, the J gene TRBJ2-4; possible D gene TRBD1, 6 bases. The CDR3 loop spans 15 amino acids. Trimming stripped 7 bases from V and 1 base from J, with 14 bases between. Looked up from germline, CDR1 is MDHEN and CDR2 is SYDVKM. Full variable domain (missing parts from reference TRBV28 and TRBJ2-4): DVKVTQSSRYLVKRTGEKVFLECVQDMDHENMFWYRQDPGLGLRLIYFSYDVKMKEKGDIPEGYSVSREKKERFSLILESASTNQTSMYLCASTQGLGAKNIQYFGAGTRLSVL.

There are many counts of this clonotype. For the CDR3, the DNA is TGCAGTGGGACAGGGGATAGCAATCAGCCCCAGCATTTT. This codes for CSGTGDSNQPQHF. The chain couples TRBV20-1 to TRBJ1-5; 9 bases align to TRBD1. With 7 bases clipped from V and 0 bases from J, the junction kept 1 base outside the gene matches. CDR3 size: 13 residues. CDR1 and CDR2 from the germline V gene are DFQATT and SNEGSKA (reference sequence).

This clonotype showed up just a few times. The CDR3 DNA sequence: TGTGCCAGCAGTCCCGTCCGACAGGGCAGTAATGAAAAACTGTTTTTT. It encodes CASSPVRQGSNEKLFF. The rearrangement uses TRBV6-1 and TRBJ1-4; 7 bases fit TRBD1. Germline loops: CDR1 MNHNS, CDR2 SASEGT. The V segment lost 5 bases and the J segment 4 bases; nucleotides outside the gene matches: 10. The CDR3 has 16 residues.

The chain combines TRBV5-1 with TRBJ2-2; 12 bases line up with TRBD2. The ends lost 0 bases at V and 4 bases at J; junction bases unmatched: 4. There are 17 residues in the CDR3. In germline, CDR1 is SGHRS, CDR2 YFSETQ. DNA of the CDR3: TGCGCCAGCAGCTTGGGACTAGCGGGAGTCCTCACCGGGGAGCTGTTTTTT. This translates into CASSLGLAGVLTGELFF.